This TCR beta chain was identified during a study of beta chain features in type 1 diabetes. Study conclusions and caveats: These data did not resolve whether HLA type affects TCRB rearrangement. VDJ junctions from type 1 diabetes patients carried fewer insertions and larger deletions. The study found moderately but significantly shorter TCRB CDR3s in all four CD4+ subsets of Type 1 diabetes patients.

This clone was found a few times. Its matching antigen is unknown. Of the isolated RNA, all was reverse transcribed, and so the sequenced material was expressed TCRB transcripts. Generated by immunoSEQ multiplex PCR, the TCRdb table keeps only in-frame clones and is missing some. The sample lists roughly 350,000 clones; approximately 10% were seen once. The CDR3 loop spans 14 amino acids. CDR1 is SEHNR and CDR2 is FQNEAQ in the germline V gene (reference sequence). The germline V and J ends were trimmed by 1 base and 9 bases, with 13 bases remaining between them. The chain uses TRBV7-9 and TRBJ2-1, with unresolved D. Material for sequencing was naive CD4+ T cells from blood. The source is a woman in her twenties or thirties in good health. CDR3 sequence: CASSLEAGHSEQFF. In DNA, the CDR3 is TGTGCCAGCAGCTTAGAGGCAGGTCACAGTGAGCAGTTCTTC.